This T cell receptor (beta chain) is from a study of blood T cell repertoires in COVID-19. The wider study: Collection of acute and convalescent COVID-19 samples took place in the United States, Italy and Spain. Nucleic acid was either cDNA or gDNA, and it came from T cells, B-cell-depleted T cells, or PBMCs.

TCRdb's copy holds only in-frame clones and misses some; the assay was immunoSEQ multiplex PCR. The sample yields about 270,000 clones, approximately 90% seen once. Participant ages covered about 18 to 89 years across some 25 US areas. Symptom resolution, clearance, or two negative PCRs marked donors in Cohort 3 as recovered. CDR3 length equals 13 residues. Germline values: CDR1 SGHAT, CDR2 FQNNGV. The V and J ends lost 2 bases and 5 bases respectively, with 7 bases between them. The chain couples TRBV11-2 to TRBJ1-5; D not resolved. The sample consisted of PBMCs or T cells enriched from blood (not recorded which). This clonotype was sampled from a woman aged 50 to 60 who had recovered from COVID-19. CDR3 sequence (DNA): TGTGCCAGCAGCTTAAAGTCGGATCAGCCCCAGCATTTT. It specifies CASSLKSDQPQHF.